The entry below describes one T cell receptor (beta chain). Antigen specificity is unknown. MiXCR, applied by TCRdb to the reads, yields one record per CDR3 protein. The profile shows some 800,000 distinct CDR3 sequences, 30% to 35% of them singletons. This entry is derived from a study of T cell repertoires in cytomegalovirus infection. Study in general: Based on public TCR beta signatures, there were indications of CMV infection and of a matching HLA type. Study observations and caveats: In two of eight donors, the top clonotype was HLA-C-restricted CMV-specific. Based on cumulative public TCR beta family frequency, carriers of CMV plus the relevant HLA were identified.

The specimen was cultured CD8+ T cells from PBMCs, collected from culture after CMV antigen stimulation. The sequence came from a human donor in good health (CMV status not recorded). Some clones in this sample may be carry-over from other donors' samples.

This chain's CDR3 is CASSLGRGQYF. The CDR3 DNA reads as TGTGCCAGCAGTTTAGGCAGGGGCCAGTATTTT. V and J are TRBV12-3 or TRBV12-4 and TRBJ2-3; possible D gene TRBD1, 6 bases. The CDR3 runs 11 residues. V was cut by 1 base and J by 12 bases, with 8 bases left in between.